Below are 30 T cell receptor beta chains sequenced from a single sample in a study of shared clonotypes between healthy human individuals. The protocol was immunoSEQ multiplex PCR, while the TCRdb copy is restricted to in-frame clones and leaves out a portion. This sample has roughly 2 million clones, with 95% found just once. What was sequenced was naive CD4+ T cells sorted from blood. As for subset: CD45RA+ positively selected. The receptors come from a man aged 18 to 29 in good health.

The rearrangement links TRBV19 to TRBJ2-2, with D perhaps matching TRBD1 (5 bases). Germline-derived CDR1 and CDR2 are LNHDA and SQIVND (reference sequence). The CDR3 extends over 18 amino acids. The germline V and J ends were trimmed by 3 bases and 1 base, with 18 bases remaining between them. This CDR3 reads CASSIWDSAGQNTGELFF. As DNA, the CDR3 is TGTGCCAGTAGTATTTGGGATTCGGCAGGACAGAACACCGGGGAGCTGTTTTTT.

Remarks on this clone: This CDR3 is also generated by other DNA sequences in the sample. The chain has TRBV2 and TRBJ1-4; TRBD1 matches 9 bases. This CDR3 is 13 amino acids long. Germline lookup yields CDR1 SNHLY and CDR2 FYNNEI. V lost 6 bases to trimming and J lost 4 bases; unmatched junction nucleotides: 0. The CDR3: CASRGQGNEKLFF. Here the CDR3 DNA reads TGTGCCAGCAGGGGACAGGGTAATGAAAAACTGTTTTTT.

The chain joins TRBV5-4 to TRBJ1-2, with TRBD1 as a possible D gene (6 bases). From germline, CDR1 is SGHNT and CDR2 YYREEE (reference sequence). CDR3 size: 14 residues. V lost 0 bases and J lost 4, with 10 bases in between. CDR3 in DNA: TGTGCCAGCAGCTTGGACGGGGGCGGCTATGGCTACACCTTC. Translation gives CASSLDGGGYGYTF. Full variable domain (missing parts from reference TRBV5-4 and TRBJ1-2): ETGVTQSPTHLIKTRGQQVTLRCSSQSGHNTVSWYQQALGQGPQFIFQYYREEENGRGNFPPRFSGLQFPNYSSELNVNALELDDSALYLCASSLDGGGYGYTFGSGTRLTVV.

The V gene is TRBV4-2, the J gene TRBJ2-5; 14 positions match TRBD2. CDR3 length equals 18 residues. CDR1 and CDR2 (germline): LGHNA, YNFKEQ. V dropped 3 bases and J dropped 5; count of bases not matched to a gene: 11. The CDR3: CASSQSYRLAGGRETQYF. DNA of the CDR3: TGTGCCAGCAGCCAGTCCTATCGACTAGCGGGGGGGCGGGAGACCCAGTACTTC.

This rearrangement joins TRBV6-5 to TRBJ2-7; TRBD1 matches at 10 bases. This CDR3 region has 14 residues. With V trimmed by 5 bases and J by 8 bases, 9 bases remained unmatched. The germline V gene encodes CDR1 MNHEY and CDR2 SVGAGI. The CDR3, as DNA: TGTGCCAGCAGTAGATCCGGGACAGGGGACAAGCAGTACTTC. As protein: CASSRSGTGDKQYF.

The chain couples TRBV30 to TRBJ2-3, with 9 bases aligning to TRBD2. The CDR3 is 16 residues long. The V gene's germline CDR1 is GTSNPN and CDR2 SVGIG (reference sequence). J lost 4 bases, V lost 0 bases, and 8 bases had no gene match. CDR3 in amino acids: CAWSVGNSGGSDTQYF. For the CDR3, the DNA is TGTGCCTGGAGTGTAGGAAATAGCGGGGGTTCAGATACGCAGTATTTT.

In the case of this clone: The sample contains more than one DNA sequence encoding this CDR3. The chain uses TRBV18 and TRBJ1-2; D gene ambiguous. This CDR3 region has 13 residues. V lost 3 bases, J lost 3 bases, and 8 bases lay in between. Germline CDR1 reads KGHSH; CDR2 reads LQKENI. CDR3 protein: CASSPTVYYGYTF. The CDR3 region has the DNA TGTGCCAGCTCACCTACGGTTTACTATGGCTACACCTTC.

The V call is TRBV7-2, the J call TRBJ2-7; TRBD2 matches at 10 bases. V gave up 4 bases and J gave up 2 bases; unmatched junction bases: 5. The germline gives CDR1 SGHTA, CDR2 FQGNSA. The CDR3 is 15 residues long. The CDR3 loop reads CASSYLAGAAYEQYF. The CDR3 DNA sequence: TGTGCCAGCAGCTACCTAGCGGGAGCCGCCTACGAGCAGTACTTC.

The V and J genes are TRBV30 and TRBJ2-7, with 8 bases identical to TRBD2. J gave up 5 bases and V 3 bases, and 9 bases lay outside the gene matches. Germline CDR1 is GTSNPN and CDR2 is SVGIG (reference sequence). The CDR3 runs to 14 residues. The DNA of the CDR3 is TGTGCCTGGAGCTTGGGACTAGACTTGAACGAGCAGTACTTC. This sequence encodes CAWSLGLDLNEQYF.

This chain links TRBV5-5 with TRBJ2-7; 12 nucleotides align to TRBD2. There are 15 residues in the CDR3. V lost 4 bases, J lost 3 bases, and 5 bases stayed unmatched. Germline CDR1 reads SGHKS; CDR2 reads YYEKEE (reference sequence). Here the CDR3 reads CASSVGLAGRYEQYF. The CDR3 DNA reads TGTGCCAGCAGCGTGGGACTAGCGGGCCGCTACGAGCAGTACTTC.

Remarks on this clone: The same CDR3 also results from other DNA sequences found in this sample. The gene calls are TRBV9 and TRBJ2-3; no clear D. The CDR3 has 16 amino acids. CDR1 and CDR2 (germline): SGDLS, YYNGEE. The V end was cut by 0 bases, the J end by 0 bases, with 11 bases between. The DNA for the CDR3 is TGTGCCAGCAGCGTAGCCTCAGGATCGAGCACAGATACGCAGTATTTT. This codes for CASSVASGSSTDTQYF.

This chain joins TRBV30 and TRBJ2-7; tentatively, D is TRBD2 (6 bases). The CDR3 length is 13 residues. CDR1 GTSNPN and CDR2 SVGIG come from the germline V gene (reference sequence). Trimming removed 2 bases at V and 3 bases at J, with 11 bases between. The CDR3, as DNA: TGTGCCTGGAGTAGCGGTAGCGGCTACGAGCAGTACTTC. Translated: CAWSSGSGYEQYF.

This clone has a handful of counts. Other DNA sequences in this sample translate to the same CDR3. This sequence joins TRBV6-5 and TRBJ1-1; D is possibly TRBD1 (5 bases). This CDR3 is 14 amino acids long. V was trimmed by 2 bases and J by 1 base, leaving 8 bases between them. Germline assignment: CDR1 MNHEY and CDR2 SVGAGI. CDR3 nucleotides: TGTGCCAGCAGTTACGGTCAGGGGAACACTGAAGCTTTCTTT. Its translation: CASSYGQGNTEAFF.

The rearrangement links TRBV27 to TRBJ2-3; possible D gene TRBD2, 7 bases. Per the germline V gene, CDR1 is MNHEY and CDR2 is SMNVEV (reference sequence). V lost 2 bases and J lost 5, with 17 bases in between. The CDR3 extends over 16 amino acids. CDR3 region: CASSLIYGGPLDTQYF. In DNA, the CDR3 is TGTGCCAGCAGTTTAATTTACGGGGGGCCCCTAGATACGCAGTATTTT.

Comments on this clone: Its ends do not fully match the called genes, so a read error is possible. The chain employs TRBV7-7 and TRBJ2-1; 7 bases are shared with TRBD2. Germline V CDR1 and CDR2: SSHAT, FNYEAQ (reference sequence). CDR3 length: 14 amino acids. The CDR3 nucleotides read TGTGCTAGCAGCTTAGGACTAGGGGAGGGTGAGCAGTTCTTC. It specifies CASSLGLGEGEQFF.

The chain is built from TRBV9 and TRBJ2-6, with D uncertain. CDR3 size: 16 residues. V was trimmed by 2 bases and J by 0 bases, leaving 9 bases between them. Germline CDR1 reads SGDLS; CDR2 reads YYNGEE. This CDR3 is CASSVPRPSGANVLTF. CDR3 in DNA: TGTGCCAGCAGCGTCCCCAGGCCCTCTGGGGCCAACGTCCTGACTTTC.

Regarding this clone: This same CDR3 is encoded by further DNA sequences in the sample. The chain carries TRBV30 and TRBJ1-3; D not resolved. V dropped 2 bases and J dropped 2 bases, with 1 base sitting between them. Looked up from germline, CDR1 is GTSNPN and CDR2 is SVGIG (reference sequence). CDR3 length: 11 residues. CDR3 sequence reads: CAWSTGNTIYF. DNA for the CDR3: TGTGCCTGGAGTACTGGAAACACCATATATTTT.

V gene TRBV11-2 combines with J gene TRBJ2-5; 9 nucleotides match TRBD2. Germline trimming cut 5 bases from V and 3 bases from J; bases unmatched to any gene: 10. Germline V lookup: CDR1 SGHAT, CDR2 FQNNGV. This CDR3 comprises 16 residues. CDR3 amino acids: CASSPFGAGGEETQYF. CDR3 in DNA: TGTGCCAGCAGCCCCTTTGGAGCGGGGGGTGAAGAGACCCAGTACTTC.

CDR3 amino acids: CASSLSGVVDSPLHF. CDR3 sequence (DNA): TGTGCCAGCAGCTTATCAGGGGTCGTCGATTCACCCCTCCACTTT. V usage is TRBV7-8 and J usage is TRBJ1-6, with TRBD1 as a possible D gene (6 bases). With 2 bases removed from V and 8 bases from J, the gap between germline ends came to 13 bases. Per germline, CDR1 SGHVS and CDR2 FQNEAQ. This CDR3 has 15 residues.

CDR3 in DNA: TGTGCCAGCAGCTTACAGGGGGCTCGCCCCTCCCTGTCTAACTATGGCTACACCTTC. This gives the protein CASSLQGARPSLSNYGYTF. The chain has TRBV7-8 and TRBJ1-2; 8 bases map to TRBD1. This CDR3 has 19 amino acids. Germline loops: CDR1 SGHVS, CDR2 FQNEAQ. Trimming removed 2 bases from V and 0 bases from J; junction bases left unmatched: 14.

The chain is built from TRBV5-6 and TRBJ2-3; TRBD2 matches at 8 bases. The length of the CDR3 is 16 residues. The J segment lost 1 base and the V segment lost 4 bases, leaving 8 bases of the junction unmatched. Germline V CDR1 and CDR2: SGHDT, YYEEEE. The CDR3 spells CASSPPGGRGTDTQYF. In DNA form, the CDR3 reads TGTGCCAGCAGCCCCCCGGGGGGGCGAGGCACAGATACGCAGTATTTT.

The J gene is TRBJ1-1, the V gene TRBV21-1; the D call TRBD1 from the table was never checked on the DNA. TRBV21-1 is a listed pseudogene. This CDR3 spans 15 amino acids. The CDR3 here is CASSKNPGQNTEAFF. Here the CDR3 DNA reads TGTGCCAGCAGCAAGAACCCGGGACAGAACACTGAAGCTTTCTTT.

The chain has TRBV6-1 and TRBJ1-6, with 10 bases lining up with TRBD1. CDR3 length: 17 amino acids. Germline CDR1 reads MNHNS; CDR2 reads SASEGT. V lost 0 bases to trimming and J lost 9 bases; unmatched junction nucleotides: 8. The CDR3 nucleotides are TGTGCCAGCAGTGAAGCGCTCATTCGGACAGGGGGTTCACCCCTCCACTTT. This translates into CASSEALIRTGGSPLHF.

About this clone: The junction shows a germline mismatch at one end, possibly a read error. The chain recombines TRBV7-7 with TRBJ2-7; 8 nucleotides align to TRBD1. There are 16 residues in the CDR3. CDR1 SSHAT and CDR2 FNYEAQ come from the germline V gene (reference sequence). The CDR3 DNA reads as TGTGCTAGCAGCCCACCGTACAGGGGGATTTTCTACGAGCAGTACTTC. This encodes CASSPPYRGIFYEQYF.

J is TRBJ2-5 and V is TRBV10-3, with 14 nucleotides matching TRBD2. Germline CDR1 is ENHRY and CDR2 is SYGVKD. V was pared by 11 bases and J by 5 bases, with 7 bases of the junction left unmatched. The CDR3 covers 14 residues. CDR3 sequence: CAAGTSGGRETQYF. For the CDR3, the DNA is TGTGCCGCGGGGACTAGCGGGGGCAGGGAGACCCAGTACTTC.

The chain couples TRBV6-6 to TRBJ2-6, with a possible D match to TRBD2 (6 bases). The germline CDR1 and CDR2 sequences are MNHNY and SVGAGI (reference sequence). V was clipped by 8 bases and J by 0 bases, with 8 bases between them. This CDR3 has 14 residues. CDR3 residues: CASSGDSGANVLTF. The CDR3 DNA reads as TGTGCCAGCTCGGGGGACTCTGGGGCCAACGTCCTGACTTTC.

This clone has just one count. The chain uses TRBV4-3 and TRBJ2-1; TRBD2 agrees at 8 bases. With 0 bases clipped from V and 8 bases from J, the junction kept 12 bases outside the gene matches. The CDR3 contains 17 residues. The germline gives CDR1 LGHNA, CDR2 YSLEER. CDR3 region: CASSQDPSGTRIYEQFF. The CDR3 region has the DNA TGCGCCAGCAGCCAAGACCCCAGTGGGACTAGGATCTATGAGCAGTTCTTC.

CDR3 sequence reads: CASSPLSGTQYF. In nucleotides, the CDR3 is TGTGCCAGCTCACCACTGTCGGGGACCCAGTACTTC. The chain couples TRBV18 to TRBJ2-5; the D is unclear. The length of the CDR3 is 12 residues. Germline V gene data show CDR1 as KGHSH and CDR2 as LQKENI. With 1 base removed from V and 7 bases from J, the gap between germline ends came to 7 bases. The whole variable domain, filled in from reference TRBV18 and TRBJ2-5, reads NAGVMQNPRHLVRRRGQEARLRCSPMKGHSHVYWYRQLPEEGLKFMVYLQKENIIDESGMPKERFSAEFPKEGPSILRIQQVVRGDSAAYFCASSPLSGTQYFGPGTRLLVL.

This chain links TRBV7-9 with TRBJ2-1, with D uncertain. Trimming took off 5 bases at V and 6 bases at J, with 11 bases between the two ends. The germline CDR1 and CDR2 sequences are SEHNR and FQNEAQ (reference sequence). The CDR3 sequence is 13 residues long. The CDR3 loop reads CASSPPKRNEQFF. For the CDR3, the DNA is TGTGCCAGCAGCCCGCCGAAGCGCAATGAGCAGTTCTTC.

In DNA form, the CDR3 reads TGCGCCAGCAGCTTGGAGAACAGGAAGAACTATGGCTACACCTTC. As protein: CASSLENRKNYGYTF. V usage is TRBV5-1 and J usage is TRBJ1-2; TRBD1 is a possible D gene (5 bases). The CDR3 consists of 15 residues. Germline lookup yields CDR1 SGHRS and CDR2 YFSETQ. V gave up 0 bases and J gave up 2 bases, with 11 bases separating them.